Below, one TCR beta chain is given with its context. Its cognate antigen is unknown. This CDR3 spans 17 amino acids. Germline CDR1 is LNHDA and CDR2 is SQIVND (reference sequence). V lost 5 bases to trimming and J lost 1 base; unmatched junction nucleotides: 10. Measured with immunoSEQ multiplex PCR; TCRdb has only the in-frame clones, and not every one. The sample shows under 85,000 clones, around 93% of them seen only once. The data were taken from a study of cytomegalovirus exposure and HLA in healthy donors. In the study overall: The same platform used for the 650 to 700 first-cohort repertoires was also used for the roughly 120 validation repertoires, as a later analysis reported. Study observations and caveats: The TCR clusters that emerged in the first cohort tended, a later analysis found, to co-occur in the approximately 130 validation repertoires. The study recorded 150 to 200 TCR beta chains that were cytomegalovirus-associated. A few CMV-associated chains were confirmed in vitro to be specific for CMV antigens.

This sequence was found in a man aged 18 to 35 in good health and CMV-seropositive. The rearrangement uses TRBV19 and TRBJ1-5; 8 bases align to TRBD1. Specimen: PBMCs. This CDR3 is CASSSFRQGPSNQPQHF. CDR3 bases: TGTGCCAGTAGTTCATTTCGACAGGGGCCAAGCAATCAGCCCCAGCATTTT.